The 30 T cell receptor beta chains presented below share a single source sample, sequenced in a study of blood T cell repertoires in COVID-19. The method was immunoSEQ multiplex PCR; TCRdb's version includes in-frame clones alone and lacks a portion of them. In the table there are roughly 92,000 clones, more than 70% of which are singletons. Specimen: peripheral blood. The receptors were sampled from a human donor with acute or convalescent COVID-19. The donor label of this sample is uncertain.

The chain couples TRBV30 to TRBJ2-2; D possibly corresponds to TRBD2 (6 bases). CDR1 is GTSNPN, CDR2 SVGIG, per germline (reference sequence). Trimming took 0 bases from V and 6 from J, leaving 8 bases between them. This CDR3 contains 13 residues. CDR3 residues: CAWSVGEAGELFF. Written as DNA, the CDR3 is TGTGCCTGGAGTGTAGGGGAGGCCGGGGAGCTGTTTTTT. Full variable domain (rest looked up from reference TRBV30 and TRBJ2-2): SQTIHQWPATLVQPVGSPLSLECTVEGTSNPNLYWYRQAAGRGLQLLFYSVGIGQISSEVPQNLSASRPQDRQFILSSKKLLLSDSGFYLCAWSVGEAGELFFGEGSRLTVL.

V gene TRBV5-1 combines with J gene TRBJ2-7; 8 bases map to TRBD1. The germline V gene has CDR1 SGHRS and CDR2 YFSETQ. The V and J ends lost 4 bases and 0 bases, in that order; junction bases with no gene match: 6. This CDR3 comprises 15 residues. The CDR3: CASSPGQGSSYEQYF. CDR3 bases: TGCGCCAGCAGCCCAGGACAGGGTAGCTCCTACGAGCAGTACTTC.

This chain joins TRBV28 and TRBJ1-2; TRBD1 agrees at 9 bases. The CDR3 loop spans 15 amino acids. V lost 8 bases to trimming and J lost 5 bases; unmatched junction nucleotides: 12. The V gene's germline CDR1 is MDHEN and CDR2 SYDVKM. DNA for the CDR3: TGTGCCAGCCGCAAAACAGGGGGCGGTAGGTATGGCTACACCTTC. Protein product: CASRKTGGGRYGYTF.

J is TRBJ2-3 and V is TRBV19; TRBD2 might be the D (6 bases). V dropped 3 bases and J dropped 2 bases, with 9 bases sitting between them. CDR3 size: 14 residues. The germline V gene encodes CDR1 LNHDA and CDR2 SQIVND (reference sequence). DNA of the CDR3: TGTGCCAGTAGTATGGGACTGAACACAGATACGCAGTATTTT. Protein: CASSMGLNTDTQYF.

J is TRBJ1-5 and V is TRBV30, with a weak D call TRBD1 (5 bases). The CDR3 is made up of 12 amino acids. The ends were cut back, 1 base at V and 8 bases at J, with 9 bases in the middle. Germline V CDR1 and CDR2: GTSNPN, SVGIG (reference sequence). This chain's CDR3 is CAWSDGGKPQHF. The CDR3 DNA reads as TGTGCCTGGAGTGACGGGGGGAAGCCCCAGCATTTT.

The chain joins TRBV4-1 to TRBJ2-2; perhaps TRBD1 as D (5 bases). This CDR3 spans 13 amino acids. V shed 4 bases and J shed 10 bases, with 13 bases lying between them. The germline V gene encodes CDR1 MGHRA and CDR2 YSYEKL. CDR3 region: CASSPPGQAELFF. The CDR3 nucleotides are TGCGCCAGCAGCCCCCCAGGGCAGGCGGAGCTGTTTTTT.

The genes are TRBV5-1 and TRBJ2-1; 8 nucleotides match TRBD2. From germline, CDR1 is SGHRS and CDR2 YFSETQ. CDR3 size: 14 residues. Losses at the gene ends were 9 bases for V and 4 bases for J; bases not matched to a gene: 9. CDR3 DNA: TGCGCCACCGCCTCGGCGGGGGGTTACAATGAGCAGTTCTTC. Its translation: CATASAGGYNEQFF.

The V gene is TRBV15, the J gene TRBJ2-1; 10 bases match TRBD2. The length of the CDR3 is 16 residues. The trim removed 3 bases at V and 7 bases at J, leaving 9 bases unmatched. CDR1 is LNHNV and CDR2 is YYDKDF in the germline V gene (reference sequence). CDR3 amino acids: CATSSPRAGGQNEQFF. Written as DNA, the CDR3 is TGTGCCACCAGCAGTCCACGAGCGGGGGGGCAGAATGAGCAGTTCTTC.

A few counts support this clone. The DNA for the CDR3 is TGTGCCAGCCGCACAGGGCCTATTAGCGGCTACACCTTC. Amino acids: CASRTGPISGYTF. The gene calls are TRBV6-5 and TRBJ1-2; maybe TRBD1 (6 bases). The CDR3 has 13 residues. Trimming took off 8 bases at V and 8 bases at J, with 18 bases between the two ends. Germline V gene lookup returns CDR1 MNHEY and CDR2 SVGAGI.

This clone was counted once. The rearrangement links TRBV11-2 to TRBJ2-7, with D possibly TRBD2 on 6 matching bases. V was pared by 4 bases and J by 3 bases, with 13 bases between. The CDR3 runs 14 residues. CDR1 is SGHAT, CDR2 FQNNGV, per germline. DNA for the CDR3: TGTGCCAGCAGCTCCTCGGGCGGGGACTACGAGCAGTACTTC. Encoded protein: CASSSSGGDYEQYF.

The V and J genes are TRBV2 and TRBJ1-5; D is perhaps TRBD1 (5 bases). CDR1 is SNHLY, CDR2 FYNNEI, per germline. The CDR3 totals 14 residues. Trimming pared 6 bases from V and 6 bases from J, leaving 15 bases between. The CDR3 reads CASSPGGGSQPQHF. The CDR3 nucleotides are TGTGCCAGCAGCCCGGGCGGGGGAAGTCAGCCCCAGCATTTT.

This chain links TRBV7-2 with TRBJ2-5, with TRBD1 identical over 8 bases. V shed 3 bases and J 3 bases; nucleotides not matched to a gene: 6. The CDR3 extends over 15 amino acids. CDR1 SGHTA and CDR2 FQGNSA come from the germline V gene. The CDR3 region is CASSLGTGGKETQYF. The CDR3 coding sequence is TGTGCCAGCAGCTTGGGGACAGGTGGGAAAGAGACCCAGTACTTC.

CDR3 sequence (DNA): TGTGCCATCAGTGAGTCGGCAGGGATCGGCTACACCTTC. This sequence encodes CAISESAGIGYTF. V and J are TRBV10-3 and TRBJ1-2; TRBD1 might be the D (5 bases). Trimming stripped 0 bases from V and 8 bases from J, with 10 bases between. Germline CDR1 is ENHRY and CDR2 is SYGVKD. The CDR3 extends over 13 amino acids.

The DNA for the CDR3 is TGTGCCAGCAGTTCCGGACTAGCGGGGGGCCGTGGGTCCAAAAACATTCAGTACTTC. Translated: CASSSGLAGGRGSKNIQYF. J is TRBJ2-4 and V is TRBV27; 14 bases match TRBD2. Germline values: CDR1 MNHEY, CDR2 SMNVEV (reference sequence). The V segment lost 4 bases and the J segment 2 bases; nucleotides outside the gene matches: 10. CDR3 length equals 19 residues.

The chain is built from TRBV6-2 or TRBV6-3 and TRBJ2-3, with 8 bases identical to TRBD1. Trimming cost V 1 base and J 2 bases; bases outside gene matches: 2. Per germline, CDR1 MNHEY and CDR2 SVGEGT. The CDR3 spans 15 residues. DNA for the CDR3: TGTGCCAGCAGTTACTTGGGACAGGACACAGATACGCAGTATTTT. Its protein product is CASSYLGQDTDTQYF.

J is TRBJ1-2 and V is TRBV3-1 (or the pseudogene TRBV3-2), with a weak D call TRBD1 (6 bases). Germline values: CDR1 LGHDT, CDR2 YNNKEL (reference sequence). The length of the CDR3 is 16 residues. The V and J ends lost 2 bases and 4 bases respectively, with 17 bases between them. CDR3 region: CASSQRGQNLLYGYTF. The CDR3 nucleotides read TGTGCCAGCAGCCAAAGAGGACAGAACCTGCTCTATGGCTACACCTTC.

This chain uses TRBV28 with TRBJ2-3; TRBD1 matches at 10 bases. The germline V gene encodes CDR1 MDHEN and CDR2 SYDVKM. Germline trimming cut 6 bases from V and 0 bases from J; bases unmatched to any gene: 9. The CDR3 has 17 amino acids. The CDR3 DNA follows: TGTGCCAGCAGGAGACTGGGACAGGGGCCTAGCACAGATACGCAGTATTTT. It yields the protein CASRRLGQGPSTDTQYF. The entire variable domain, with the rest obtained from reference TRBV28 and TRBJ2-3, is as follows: DVKVTQSSRYLVKRTGEKVFLECVQDMDHENMFWYRQDPGLGLRLIYFSYDVKMKEKGDIPEGYSVSREKKERFSLILESASTNQTSMYLCASRRLGQGPSTDTQYFGPGTRLTVL.

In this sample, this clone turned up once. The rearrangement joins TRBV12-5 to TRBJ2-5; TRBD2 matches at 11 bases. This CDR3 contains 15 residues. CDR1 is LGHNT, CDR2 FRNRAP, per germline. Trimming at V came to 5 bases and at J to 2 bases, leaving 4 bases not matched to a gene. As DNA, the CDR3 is TGTGCTAGTGGTCCCGGGACTAGCGGTCAAGAGACCCAGTACTTC. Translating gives CASGPGTSGQETQYF.

The CDR3 spells CSVRGQGYGELFF. CDR3 sequence (DNA): TGCAGCGTCCGGGGACAGGGGTACGGGGAGCTGTTTTTT. The J gene is TRBJ2-2, the V gene TRBV29-1; 10 nucleotides match TRBD1. Unmatched junction bases numbered 5, after V lost 6 bases and J lost 7 bases. Germline assignment: CDR1 SQVTM and CDR2 ANQGSEA. The CDR3 contains 13 residues.

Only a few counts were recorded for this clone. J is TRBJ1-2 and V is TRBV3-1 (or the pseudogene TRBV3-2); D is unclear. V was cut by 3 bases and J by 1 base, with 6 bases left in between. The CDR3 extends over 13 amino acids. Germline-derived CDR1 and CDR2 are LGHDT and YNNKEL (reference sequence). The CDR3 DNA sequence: TGTGCCAGCAGCCAGGGCTTTAACTATGGCTACACCTTC. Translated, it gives CASSQGFNYGYTF.

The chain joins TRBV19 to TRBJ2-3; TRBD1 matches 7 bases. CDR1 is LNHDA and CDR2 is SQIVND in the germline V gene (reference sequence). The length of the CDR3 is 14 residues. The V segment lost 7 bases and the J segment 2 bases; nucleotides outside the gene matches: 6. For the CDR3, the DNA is TGTGCCAGTAAACTCGGGACAGACACAGATACGCAGTATTTT. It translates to CASKLGTDTDTQYF.

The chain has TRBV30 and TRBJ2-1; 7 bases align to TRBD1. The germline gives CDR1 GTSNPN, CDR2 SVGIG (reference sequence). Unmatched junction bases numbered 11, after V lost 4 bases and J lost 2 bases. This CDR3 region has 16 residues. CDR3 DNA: TGTGCCTGGACCGGGCCCGGGACAGTCCCCTACAATGAGCAGTTCTTC. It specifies CAWTGPGTVPYNEQFF.

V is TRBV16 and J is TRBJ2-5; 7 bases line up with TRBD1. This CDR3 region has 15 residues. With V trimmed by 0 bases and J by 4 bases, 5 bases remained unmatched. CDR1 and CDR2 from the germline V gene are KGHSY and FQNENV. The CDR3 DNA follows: TGTGCCAGCAGCCAATCAAGGGGGCGCTTAGAGACCCAGTACTTC. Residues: CASSQSRGRLETQYF.

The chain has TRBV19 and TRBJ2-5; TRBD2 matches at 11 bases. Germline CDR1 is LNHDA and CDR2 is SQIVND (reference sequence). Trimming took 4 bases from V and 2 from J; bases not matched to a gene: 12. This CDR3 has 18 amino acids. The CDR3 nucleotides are TGTGCCAGTAGTACTTCCGTCCTAGCGGGGGGCCGTCAAGAGACCCAGTACTTC. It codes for CASSTSVLAGGRQETQYF.

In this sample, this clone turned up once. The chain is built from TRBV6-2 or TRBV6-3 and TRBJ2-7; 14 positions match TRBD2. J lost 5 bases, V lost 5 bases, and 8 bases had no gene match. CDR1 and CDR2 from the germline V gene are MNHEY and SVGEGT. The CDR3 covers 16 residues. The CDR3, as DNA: TGTGCCAGCAGTCCCGGACTAGCGGGGGGCCGCGACGAGCAGTACTTC. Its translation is CASSPGLAGGRDEQYF.

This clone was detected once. The CDR3 sequence: CASSIHLMRGGNPRTEAFF. The CDR3 DNA reads as TGTGCCAGTAGTATACATCTTATGAGGGGGGGGAATCCAAGAACTGAAGCTTTCTTT. The chain is built from TRBV19 and TRBJ1-1; D possibly corresponds to TRBD1 (6 bases). Germline V gene lookup returns CDR1 LNHDA and CDR2 SQIVND (reference sequence). Trimming stripped 2 bases from V and 5 bases from J, with 27 bases between. This CDR3 has 19 residues.

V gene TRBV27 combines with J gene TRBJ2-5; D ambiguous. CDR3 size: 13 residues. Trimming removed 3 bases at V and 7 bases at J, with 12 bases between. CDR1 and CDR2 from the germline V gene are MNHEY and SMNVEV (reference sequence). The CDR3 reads CASSFGPVGTQYF. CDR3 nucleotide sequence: TGTGCCAGCAGTTTTGGGCCGGTTGGGACCCAGTACTTC.

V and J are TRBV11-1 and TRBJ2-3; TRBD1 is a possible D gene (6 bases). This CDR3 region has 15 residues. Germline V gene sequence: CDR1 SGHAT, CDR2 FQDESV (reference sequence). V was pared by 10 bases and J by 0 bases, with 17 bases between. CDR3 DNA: TGTGCCACTAGACTTGGGGACACGAGCACAGATACGCAGTATTTT. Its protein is CATRLGDTSTDTQYF.

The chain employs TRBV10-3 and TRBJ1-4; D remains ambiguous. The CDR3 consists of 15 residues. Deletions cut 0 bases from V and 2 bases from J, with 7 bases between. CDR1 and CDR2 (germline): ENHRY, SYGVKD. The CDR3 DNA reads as TGTGCCATCAGTGAGTCGACGGGGACTAATGAAAAACTGTTTTTT. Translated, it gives CAISESTGTNEKLFF.

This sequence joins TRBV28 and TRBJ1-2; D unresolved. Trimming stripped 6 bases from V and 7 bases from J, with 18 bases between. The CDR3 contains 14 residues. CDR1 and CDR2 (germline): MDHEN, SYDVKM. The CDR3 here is CASREEGLIRGYTF. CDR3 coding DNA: TGTGCCAGCAGAGAGGAAGGTTTGATTCGTGGCTACACCTTC.